Sequencing of this TCR beta chain was carried out in a study of control samples from healthy donors and cancer patients. Sequencing used immunoSEQ multiplex PCR; TCRdb keeps in-frame clones, though not all of them. The table lists about 120,000 clones, about 89% of them singletons, with roughly 40% in the top ten. The CDR3 contains 16 residues. Germline V gives CDR1 SGDLS, CDR2 YYNGEE. The V end was cut by 3 bases, the J end by 0 bases, with 15 bases between. The chain combines TRBV9 with TRBJ1-1, with D perhaps matching TRBD1 (6 bases). The sample consisted of blood. This clonotype originated in a man in his forties or fifties in good health. CDR3 DNA: TGTGCCAGCAGCGCACAACCGGGACACCTGAACACTGAAGCTTTCTTT. Encoded protein: CASSAQPGHLNTEAFF. The whole variable domain, remainder taken from reference TRBV9 and TRBJ1-1, is DSGVTQTPKHLITATGQRVTLRCSPRSGDLSVYWYQQSLDQGLQFLIQYYNGEERAKGNILERFSAQQFPDLHSELNLSSLELGDSALYFCASSAQPGHLNTEAFFGQGTRLTVV.